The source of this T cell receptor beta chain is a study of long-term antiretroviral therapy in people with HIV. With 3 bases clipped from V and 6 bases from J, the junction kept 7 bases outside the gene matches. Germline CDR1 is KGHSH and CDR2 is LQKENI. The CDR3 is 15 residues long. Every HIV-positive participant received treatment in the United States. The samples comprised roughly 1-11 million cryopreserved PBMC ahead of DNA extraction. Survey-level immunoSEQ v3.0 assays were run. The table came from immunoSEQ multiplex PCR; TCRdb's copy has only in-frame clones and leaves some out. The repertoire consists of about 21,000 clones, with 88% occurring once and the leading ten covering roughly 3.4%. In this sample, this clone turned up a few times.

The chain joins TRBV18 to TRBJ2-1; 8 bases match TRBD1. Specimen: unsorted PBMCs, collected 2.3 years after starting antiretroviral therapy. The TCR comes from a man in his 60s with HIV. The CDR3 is CASSPGQEASNEQFF. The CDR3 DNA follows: TGTGCCAGCTCACCGGGACAGGAGGCGAGCAATGAGCAGTTCTTC.